These T cell receptor beta chains were read from a single sample in a study of blood T cell repertoires in COVID-19. The data were produced by immunoSEQ multiplex PCR, yet TCRdb's version contains in-frame clones alone and is incomplete. The sample comprises fewer than 400,000 clones, 85% to 90% of which are singletons, and roughly 2.9% rests with the top ten. Sequenced: peripheral blood. All receptors come from a woman aged 25 to 39 with COVID-19, enrolled during active disease. The conserved cysteine and the conserved F or W are not part of the CDR3 here. Each record gives: J gene, clone size, V gene, CDR3 protein. Rows may omit the clone size; those that give it use once, few, many or a size class.

J: TRBJ1-2; size: NA; V: TRBV28; CDR3: ASSEQGRKSYGYT
J: TRBJ1-4; size: NA; V: TRBV27; CDR3: ASTLDPATNEKLF
J: TRBJ2-7; size: NA; V: TRBV14; CDR3: ASSHDRGTSYEQY
J: TRBJ2-6; size: NA; V: TRBV6-5; CDR3: ASSPGSGANVLT
J: TRBJ1-6; size: NA; V: TRBV5-1; CDR3: ASSLDWGRKDSPLH
J: TRBJ2-1; size: NA; V: TRBV30; CDR3: AYSLAGYPNEQF
J: TRBJ1-4; size: NA; V: TRBV11-2; CDR3: ASSAPGIFNEKLF
J: TRBJ1-5; size: NA; V: TRBV7-9; CDR3: ASSETGANQPQH
J: TRBJ1-2; size: NA; V: TRBV27; CDR3: ASRPDRVGGYT
J: TRBJ2-7; size: NA; V: TRBV20-1; CDR3: SAREEYEQY
J: TRBJ1-5; size: NA; V: TRBV5-1; CDR3: ASERYNQPQH
J: TRBJ2-7; size: NA; V: TRBV9; CDR3: ASSVGRASYEQY
J: TRBJ2-5; size: NA; V: TRBV7-9; CDR3: ASSSGVRQGLVETQY
J: TRBJ2-1; size: few; V: TRBV6-1; CDR3: ASSEAAPNAGYEQF
J: TRBJ2-2; size: NA; V: TRBV5-4; CDR3: ASSTTGGLLELF
J: TRBJ2-6; size: NA; V: TRBV30; CDR3: AWSVGHLSGANVLT
J: TRBJ2-3; size: NA; V: TRBV25-1; CDR3: ASSEYQGGFTDTQY
J: TRBJ1-5; size: NA; V: TRBV7-8; CDR3: ASSLTGIYQPQH
J: TRBJ1-1; size: NA; V: TRBV12-5; CDR3: ASGGEMTEAF
J: TRBJ2-1; size: NA; V: TRBV25-1; CDR3: ASSVRGTFNYNEQF
J: TRBJ1-3; size: NA; V: TRBV27; CDR3: ASRMTRPGNTIY
J: TRBJ2-5; size: once; V: TRBV6-5; CDR3: ASSSPLAGQETQY
J: TRBJ2-7; size: NA; V: TRBV9; CDR3: ASSLGTDSSYEQY
J: TRBJ1-1; size: NA; V: TRBV5-6; CDR3: ASSLAGGAGAEAF
J: TRBJ1-1; size: NA; V: TRBV9; CDR3: ASSVGGTGVTEAF
J: TRBJ1-3; size: few; V: TRBV6-2/TRBV6-3; CDR3: ASSYSHGTGNTIY
J: TRBJ2-2; size: NA; V: TRBV5-1; CDR3: ASSSRLAGYNTGELF
J: TRBJ1-2; size: NA; V: TRBV5-6; CDR3: ASRRQGANFDYGYT
J: TRBJ2-1; size: NA; V: TRBV7-2; CDR3: ASSLGTSSGYNEQF
J: TRBJ1-2; size: NA; V: TRBV5-1; CDR3: ASSLGAENYGYT
J: TRBJ1-5; size: once; V: TRBV18; CDR3: ASSGTGDQPQH
J: TRBJ2-3; size: NA; V: TRBV28; CDR3: ASSLNRQARSTDTQY
J: TRBJ1-5; size: NA; V: TRBV18; CDR3: ASSPPGRRPNQPQH
J: TRBJ1-1; size: NA; V: TRBV30; CDR3: AWDTGNTEAF
J: TRBJ2-1; size: NA; V: TRBV6-6; CDR3: ASSYGTSDNEQF
J: TRBJ1-1; size: NA; V: TRBV10-3; CDR3: AISGTGGITEAF
J: TRBJ2-1; size: NA; V: TRBV9; CDR3: ASSVVGGGSNEQF
J: TRBJ1-4; size: NA; V: TRBV29-1; CDR3: SVEDPDRDEKLF
J: TRBJ2-7; size: NA; V: TRBV7-6; CDR3: ASSNLYRELDYEQY
J: TRBJ1-2; size: NA; V: TRBV7-9; CDR3: ASSPPGRSLYGYT
J: TRBJ1-2; size: NA; V: TRBV2; CDR3: ATGPGGIAYGYT
J: TRBJ2-5; size: NA; V: TRBV7-9; CDR3: ASSFQVETQY
J: TRBJ1-1; size: NA; V: TRBV7-9; CDR3: ASRLQGRGTEAF
J: TRBJ1-6; size: NA; V: TRBV7-6; CDR3: ASSLEGQETGWAPLH
J: TRBJ1-5; size: NA; V: TRBV24-1; CDR3: ATSDLSGNQPQH
J: TRBJ2-7; size: NA; V: TRBV6-2/TRBV6-3; CDR3: ASSFSLQGAYEQY
J: TRBJ1-1; size: NA; V: TRBV27; CDR3: ASSLFPGMNTEAF
J: TRBJ1-1; size: NA; V: TRBV5-1; CDR3: ATRDRMNTEAF
J: TRBJ2-3; size: NA; V: TRBV5-4; CDR3: ASSTGTAALTDTQY
J: TRBJ2-7; size: once; V: TRBV30; CDR3: AWSIGLAGYYEQY
J: TRBJ1-1; size: NA; V: TRBV5-1; CDR3: ASSLQYGEAF
J: TRBJ1-1; size: once; V: TRBV19; CDR3: ASRLQGNTEAF
J: TRBJ2-1; size: NA; V: TRBV29-1; CDR3: SVVAQGKYNEQF